This TCR beta chain was profiled in a study of T-cell reconstitution after alpha-beta-depleted transplantation in children. Study outcomes and limitations: At the one-year point after transplant, T-cell counts and TCRbeta diversity were found to come mostly from T cells that had been newly produced. Two months or so post-transplant, alpha-beta T cells reportedly derived from several hundred expanded graft clones. TCRbeta diversity was high at day 60 in some patients (a result of surviving recipient T cells and thymic progenitors).

CDR1 is MDHEN, CDR2 SYDVKM, per germline. This CDR3 contains 15 residues. V shed 1 base, J shed 2 bases, and the junction held 4 bases outside the gene matches. This clonotype came up many times. Its target is unknown. Library preparation (for TCRbeta) was performed with unique molecular identifiers. TCRdb independently ran MiXCR on the PCR reads; one entry per CDR3 protein. The sample shows about 290,000 distinct CDR3 sequences, about 9.4% of them seen only once. This TCR derives from a boy younger than two with acute myeloid leukemia, due to receive a stem cell transplant. The chain links TRBV28 to TRBJ2-7; TRBD2 matches at 8 bases. The specimen was PBMCs, collected before TCRalphabeta/CD19-depleted stem cell transplant. As DNA, the CDR3 is TGTGCCAGCAGTTTATTCAGCGGGAGTCCCTACGAGCAGTACTTC. Its translation: CASSLFSGSPYEQYF.